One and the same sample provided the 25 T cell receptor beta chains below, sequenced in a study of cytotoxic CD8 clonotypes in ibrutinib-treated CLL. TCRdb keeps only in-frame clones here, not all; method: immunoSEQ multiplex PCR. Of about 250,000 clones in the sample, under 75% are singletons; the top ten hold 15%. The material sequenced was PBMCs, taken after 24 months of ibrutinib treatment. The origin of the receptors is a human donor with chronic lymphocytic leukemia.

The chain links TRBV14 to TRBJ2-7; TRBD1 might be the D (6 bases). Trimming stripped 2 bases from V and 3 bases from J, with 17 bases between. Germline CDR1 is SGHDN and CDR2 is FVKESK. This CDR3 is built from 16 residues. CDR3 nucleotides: TGTGCCAGCAGCCAACAATATCTGGGACACCACTACGAGCAGTACTTC. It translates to CASSQQYLGHHYEQYF.

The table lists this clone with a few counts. The CDR3 is CASSDPGQGAYEQYF. The DNA for the CDR3 is TGTGCCAGCAGTGATCCGGGACAGGGAGCCTACGAGCAGTACTTC. This rearrangement joins TRBV25-1 to TRBJ2-7, with TRBD1 identical over 9 bases. The CDR3 is 15 residues long. The ends lost 3 bases at V and 2 bases at J; junction bases unmatched: 5. From germline, CDR1 is MGHDK and CDR2 SYGVNS.

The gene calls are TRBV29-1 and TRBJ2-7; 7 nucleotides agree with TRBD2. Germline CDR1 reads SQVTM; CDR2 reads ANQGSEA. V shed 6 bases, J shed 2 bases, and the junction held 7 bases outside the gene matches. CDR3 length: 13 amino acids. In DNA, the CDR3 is TGCAGCGTCTCCGGGGAGGGGCCCTACGAGCAGTACTTC. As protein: CSVSGEGPYEQYF.

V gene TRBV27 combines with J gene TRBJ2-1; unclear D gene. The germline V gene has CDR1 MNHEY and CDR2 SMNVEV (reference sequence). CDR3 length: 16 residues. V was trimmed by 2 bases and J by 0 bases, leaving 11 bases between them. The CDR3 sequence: CASSLIQQSSYNEQFF. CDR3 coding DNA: TGTGCCAGCAGTTTAATACAGCAGAGCTCCTACAATGAGCAGTTCTTC.

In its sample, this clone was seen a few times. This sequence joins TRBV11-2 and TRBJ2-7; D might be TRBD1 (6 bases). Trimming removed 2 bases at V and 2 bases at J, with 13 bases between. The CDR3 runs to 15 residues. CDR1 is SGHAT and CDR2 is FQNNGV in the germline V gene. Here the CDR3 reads CASSLWGTGTYEQYF. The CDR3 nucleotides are TGTGCCAGCAGCTTATGGGGAACAGGGACCTACGAGCAGTACTTC.

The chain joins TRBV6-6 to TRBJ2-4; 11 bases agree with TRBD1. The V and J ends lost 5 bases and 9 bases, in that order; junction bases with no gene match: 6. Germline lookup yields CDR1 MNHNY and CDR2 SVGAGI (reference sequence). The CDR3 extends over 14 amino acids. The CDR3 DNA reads TGTGCCAGCAGTACGGACAGGGGGCGGGGCATTCAGTACTTC. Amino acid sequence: CASSTDRGRGIQYF.

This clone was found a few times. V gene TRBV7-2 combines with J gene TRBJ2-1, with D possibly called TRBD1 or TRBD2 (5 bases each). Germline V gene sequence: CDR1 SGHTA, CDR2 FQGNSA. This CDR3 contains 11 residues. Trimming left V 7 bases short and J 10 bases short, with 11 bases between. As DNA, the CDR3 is TGTGCCAGCAACCTTTGGGGGGAGCAGTTCTTC. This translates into CASNLWGEQFF.

CDR3 nucleotides: TGTGCCAGCGGCGCGGGCGCAGATACGCAGTATTTT. As protein: CASGAGADTQYF. The chain joins TRBV7-3 to TRBJ2-3; D perhaps matches TRBD2 (5 bases). Germline V lookup: CDR1 SGHTA, CDR2 FQGTGA. The CDR3 extends over 12 amino acids. With 8 bases removed from V and 4 bases from J, the gap between germline ends came to 10 bases. The full variable domain, completed using reference TRBV7-3 and TRBJ2-3, is GAGVSQTPSNKVTEKGKYVELRCDPISGHTALYWYRQSLGQGPEFLIYFQGTGAADDSGLPNDRFFAVRPEGSVSTLKIQRTERGDSAVYLCASGAGADTQYFGPGTRLTVL.

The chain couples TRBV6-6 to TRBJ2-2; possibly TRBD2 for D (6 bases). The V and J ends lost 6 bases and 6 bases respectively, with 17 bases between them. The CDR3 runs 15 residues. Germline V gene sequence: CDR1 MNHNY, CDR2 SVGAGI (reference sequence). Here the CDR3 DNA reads TGTGCCAGCAGCCCGGTGGGGGGATTAGCCGGGGAGCTGTTTTTT. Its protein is CASSPVGGLAGELFF.

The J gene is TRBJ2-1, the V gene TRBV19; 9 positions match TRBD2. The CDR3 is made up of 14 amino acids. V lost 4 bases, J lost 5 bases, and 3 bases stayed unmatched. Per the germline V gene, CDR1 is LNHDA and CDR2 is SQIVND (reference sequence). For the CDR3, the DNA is TGTGCCAGTAGTACAGGACTAGCGAACAATGAGCAGTTCTTC. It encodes CASSTGLANNEQFF.

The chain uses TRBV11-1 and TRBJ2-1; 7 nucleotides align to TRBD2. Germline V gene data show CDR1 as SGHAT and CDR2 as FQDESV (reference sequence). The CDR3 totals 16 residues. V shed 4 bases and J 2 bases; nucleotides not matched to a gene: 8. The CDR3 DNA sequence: TGTGCCAGCAGCTCGGGCACTAGCGCGACCTACAATGAGCAGTTCTTC. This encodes CASSSGTSATYNEQFF.

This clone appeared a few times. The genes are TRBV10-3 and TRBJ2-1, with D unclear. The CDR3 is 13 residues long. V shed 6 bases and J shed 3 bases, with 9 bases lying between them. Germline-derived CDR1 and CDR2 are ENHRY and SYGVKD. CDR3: CAIRADHYNEQFF. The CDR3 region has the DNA TGTGCCATCAGGGCGGACCACTACAATGAGCAGTTCTTC.

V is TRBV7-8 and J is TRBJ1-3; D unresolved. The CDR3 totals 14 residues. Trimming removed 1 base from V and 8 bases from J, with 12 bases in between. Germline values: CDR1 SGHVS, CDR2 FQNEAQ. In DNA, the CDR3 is TGTGCCAGCAGCTTAGTTCTAAGACGCGACACCATATATTTT. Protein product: CASSLVLRRDTIYF. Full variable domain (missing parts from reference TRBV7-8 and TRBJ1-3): GAGVSQSPRYKVAKRGQDVALRCDPISGHVSLFWYQQALGQGPEFLTYFQNEAQLDKSGLPSDRFFAERPEGSVSTLKIQRTQQEDSAVYLCASSLVLRRDTIYFGEGSWLTVV.

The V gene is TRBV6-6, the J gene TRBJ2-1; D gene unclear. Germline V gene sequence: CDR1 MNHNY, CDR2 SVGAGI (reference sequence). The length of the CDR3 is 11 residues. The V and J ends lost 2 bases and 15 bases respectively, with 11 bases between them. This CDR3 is CASSYGETGFF. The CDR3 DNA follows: TGTGCCAGCAGTTACGGAGAAACGGGGTTCTTC.

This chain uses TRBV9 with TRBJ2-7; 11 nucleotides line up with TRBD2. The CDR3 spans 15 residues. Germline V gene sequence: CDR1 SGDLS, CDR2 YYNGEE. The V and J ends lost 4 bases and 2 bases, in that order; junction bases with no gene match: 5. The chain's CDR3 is CASSPQLAGAYEQYF. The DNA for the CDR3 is TGTGCCAGCAGCCCTCAACTAGCGGGGGCCTACGAGCAGTACTTC. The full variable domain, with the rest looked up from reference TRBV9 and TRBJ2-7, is DSGVTQTPKHLITATGQRVTLRCSPRSGDLSVYWYQQSLDQGLQFLIQYYNGEERAKGNILERFSAQQFPDLHSELNLSSLELGDSALYFCASSPQLAGAYEQYFGPGTRLTVT.

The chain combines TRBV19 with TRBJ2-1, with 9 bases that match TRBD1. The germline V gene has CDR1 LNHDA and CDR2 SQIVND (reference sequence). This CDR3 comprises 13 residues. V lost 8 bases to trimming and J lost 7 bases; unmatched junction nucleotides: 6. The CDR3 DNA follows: TGTGCCAGTCACCCCGACAGGGGGAATGAGCAGTTCTTC. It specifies CASHPDRGNEQFF.

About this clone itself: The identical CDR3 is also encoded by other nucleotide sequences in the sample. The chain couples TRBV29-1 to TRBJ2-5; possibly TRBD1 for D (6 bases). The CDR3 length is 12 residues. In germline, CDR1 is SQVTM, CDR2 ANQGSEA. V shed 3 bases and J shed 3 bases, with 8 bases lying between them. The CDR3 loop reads CSVDRGKETQYF. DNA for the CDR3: TGCAGCGTTGACAGGGGTAAAGAGACCCAGTACTTC.

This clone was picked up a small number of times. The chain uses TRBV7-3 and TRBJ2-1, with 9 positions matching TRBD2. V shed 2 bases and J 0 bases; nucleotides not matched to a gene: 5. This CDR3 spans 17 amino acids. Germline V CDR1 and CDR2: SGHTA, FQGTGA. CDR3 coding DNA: TGTGCCAGCAGCTTAGCTAGCGGGATGAGCTCCTACAATGAGCAGTTCTTC. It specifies CASSLASGMSSYNEQFF.

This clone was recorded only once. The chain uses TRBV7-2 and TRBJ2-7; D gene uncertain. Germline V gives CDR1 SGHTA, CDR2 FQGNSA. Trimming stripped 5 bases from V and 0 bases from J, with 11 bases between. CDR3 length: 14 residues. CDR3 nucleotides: TGTGCCAGCAGCCGCTCAGGACGCTCCTACGAGCAGTACTTC. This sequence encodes CASSRSGRSYEQYF.

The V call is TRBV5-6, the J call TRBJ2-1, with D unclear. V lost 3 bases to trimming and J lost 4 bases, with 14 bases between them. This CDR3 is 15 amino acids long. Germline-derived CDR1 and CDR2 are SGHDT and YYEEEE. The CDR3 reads CASSWNPGPYNEQFF. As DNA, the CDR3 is TGTGCCAGCAGCTGGAATCCGGGCCCTTACAATGAGCAGTTCTTC. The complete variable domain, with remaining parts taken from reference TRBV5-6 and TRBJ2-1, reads DAGVTQSPTHLIKTRGQQVTLRCSPKSGHDTVSWYQQALGQGPQFIFQYYEEEERQRGNFPDRFSGHQFPNYSSELNVNALLLGDSALYLCASSWNPGPYNEQFFGPGTRLTVL.

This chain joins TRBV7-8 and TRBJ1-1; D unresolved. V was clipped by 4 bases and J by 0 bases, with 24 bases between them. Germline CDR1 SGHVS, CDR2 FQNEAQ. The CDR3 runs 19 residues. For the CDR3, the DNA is TGTGCCAGCAGCTGGAGGGTCGTACAGCACCCTGGCGTGAACACTGAAGCTTTCTTT. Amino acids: CASSWRVVQHPGVNTEAFF.

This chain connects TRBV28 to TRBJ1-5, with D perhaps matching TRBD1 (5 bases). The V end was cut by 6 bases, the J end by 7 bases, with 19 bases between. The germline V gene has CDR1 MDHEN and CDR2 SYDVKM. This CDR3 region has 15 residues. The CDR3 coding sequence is TGTGCCAGCAGCGGGGAGGGGATGTATGGCCAGCCCCAGCATTTT. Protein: CASSGEGMYGQPQHF.

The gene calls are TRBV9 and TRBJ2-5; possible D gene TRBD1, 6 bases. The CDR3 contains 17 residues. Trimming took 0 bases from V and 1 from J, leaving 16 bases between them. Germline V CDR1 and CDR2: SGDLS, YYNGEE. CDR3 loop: CASSVDPGHPLQETQYF. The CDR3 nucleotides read TGTGCCAGCAGCGTAGATCCGGGACACCCCCTCCAAGAGACCCAGTACTTC. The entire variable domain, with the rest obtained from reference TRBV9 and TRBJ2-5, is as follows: DSGVTQTPKHLITATGQRVTLRCSPRSGDLSVYWYQQSLDQGLQFLIQYYNGEERAKGNILERFSAQQFPDLHSELNLSSLELGDSALYFCASSVDPGHPLQETQYFGPGTRLLVL.

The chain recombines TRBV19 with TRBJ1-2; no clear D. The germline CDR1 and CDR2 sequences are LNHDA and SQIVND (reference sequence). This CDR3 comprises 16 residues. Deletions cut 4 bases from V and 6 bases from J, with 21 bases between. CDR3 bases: TGTGCCAGTAGTACCTCCGGTCCCTTGCCCCTCAATGGCTACACCTTC. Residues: CASSTSGPLPLNGYTF.

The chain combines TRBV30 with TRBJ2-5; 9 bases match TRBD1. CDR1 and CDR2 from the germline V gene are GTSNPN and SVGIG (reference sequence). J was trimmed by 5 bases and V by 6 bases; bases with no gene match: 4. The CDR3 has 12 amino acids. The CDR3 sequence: CACNRGLETQYF. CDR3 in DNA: TGTGCCTGCAACAGGGGGCTGGAGACCCAGTACTTC.